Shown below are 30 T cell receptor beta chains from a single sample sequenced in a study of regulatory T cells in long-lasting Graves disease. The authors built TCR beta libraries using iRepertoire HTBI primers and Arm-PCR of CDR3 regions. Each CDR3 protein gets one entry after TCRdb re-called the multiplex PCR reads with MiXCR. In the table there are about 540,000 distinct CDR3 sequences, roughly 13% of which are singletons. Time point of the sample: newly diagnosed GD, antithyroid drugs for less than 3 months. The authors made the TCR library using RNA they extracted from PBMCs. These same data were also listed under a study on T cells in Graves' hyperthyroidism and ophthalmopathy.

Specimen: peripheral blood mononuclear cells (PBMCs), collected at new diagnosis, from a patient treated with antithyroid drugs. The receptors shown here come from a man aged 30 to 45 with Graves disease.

The CDR3 is CSGGHTYNYGYTF. The DNA of the CDR3 is TGCAGCGGGGGACACACCTATAACTATGGCTACACCTTC. V is TRBV29-1 and J is TRBJ1-2, with D possibly TRBD1 on 6 matching bases. CDR3 length equals 13 residues. V lost 7 bases and J lost 1, with 13 bases in between. CDR1 and CDR2 (germline): SQVTM, ANQGSEA.

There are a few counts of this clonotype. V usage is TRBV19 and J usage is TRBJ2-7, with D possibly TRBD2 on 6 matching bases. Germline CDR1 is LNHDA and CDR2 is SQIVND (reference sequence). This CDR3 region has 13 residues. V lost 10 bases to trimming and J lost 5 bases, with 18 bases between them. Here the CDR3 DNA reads TGTGCCACCTCCCGAGGAGGGGTGGACGAGCAGTACTTC. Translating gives CATSRGGVDEQYF.

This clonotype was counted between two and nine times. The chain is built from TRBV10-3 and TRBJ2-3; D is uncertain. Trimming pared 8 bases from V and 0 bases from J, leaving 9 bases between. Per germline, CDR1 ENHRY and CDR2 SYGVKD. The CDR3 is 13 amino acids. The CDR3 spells CAIRKDSTDTQYF. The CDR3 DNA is TGTGCCATCCGGAAGGACAGCACAGATACGCAGTATTTT.

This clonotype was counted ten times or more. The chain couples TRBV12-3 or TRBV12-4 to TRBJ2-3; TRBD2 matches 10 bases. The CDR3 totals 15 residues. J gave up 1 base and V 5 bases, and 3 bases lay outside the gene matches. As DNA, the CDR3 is TGTGCCAGCAGTAAAGCGGGAGGGGGCACAGATACGCAGTATTTT. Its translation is CASSKAGGGTDTQYF.

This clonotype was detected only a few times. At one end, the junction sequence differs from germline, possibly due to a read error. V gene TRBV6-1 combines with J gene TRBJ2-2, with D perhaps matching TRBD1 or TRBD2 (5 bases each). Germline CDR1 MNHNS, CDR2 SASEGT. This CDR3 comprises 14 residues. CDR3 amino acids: CASSRPGRLGELSF. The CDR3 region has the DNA TGTGCCAGCAGCCGCCCGGGACGCCTCGGGGAGCTGTCTTTT.

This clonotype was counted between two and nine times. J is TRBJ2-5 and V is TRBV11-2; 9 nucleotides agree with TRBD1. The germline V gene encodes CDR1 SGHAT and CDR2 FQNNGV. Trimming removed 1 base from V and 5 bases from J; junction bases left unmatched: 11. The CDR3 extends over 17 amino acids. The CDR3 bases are TGTGCCAGCAGCTTAGGGACCACAGGGGGCTTGTTGGAGACCCAGTACTTC. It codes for CASSLGTTGGLLETQYF.

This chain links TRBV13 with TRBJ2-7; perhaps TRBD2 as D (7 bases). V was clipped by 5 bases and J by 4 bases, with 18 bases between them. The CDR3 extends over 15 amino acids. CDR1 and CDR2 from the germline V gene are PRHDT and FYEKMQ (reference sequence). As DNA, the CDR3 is TGTGCCAGCAGCGCAAGGGGGAGGGGGAGGTACGAGCAGTACTTC. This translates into CASSARGRGRYEQYF.

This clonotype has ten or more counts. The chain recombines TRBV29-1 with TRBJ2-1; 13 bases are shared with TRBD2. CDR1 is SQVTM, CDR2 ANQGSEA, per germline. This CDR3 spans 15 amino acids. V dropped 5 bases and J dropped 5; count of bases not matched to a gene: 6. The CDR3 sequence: CSVNPGLAGHNEQFF. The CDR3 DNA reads TGCAGCGTTAATCCGGGACTAGCGGGACACAATGAGCAGTTCTTC.

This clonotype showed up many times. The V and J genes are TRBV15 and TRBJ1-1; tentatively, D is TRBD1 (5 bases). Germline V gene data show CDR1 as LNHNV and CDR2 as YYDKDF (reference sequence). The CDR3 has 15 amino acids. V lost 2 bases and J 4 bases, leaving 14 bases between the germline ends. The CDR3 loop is CATSRPPWGGTEAFF. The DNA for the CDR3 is TGTGCCACCAGCAGACCCCCCTGGGGGGGCACTGAAGCTTTCTTT. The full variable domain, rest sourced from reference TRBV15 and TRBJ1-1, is DAMVIQNPRYQVTQFGKPVTLSCSQTLNHNVMYWYQQKSSQAPKLLFHYYDKDFNNEADTPDNFQSRRPNTSFCFLDIRSPGLGDTAMYLCATSRPPWGGTEAFFGQGTRLTVV.

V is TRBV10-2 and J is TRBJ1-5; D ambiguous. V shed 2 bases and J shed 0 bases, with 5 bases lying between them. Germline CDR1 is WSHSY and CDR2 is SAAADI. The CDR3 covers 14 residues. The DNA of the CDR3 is TGCGCCAGCAGTGAGCAAAATAGCAATCAGCCCCAGCATTTT. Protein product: CASSEQNSNQPQHF.

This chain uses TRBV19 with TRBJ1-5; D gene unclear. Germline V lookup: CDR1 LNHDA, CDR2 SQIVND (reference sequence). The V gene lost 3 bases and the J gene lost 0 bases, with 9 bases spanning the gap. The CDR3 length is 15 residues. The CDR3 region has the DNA TGTGCCAGTAGTATCGCAGAATATAGCAATCAGCCCCAGCATTTT. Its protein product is CASSIAEYSNQPQHF.

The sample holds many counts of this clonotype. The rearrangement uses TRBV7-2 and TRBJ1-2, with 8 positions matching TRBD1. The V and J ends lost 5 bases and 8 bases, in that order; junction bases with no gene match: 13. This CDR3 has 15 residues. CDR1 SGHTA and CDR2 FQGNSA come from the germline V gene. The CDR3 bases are TGTGCCAGCAGCCACCGGATGGGACAGGCAGTGGGCTACACCTTC. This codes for CASSHRMGQAVGYTF.

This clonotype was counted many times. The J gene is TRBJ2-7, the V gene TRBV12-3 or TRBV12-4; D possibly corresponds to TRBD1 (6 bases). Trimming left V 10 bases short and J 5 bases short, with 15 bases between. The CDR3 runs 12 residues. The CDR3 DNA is TGTGCCACCAGGGGAGTTAAAGACGAGCAGTACTTC. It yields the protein CATRGVKDEQYF.

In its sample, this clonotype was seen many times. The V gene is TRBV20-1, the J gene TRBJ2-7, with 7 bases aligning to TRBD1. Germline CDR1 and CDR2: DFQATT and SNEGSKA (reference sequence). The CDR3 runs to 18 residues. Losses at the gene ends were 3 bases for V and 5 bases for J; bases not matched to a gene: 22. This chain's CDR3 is CSARREWDSPSSLDEQYF. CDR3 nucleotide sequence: TGCAGTGCTAGGAGGGAATGGGACAGCCCCTCTTCTTTGGACGAGCAGTACTTC.

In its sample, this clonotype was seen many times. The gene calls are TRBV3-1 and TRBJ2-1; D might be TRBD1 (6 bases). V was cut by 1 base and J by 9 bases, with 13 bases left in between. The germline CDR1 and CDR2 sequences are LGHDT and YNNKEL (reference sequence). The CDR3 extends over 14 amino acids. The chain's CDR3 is CASSQVVGATEQFF. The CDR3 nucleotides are TGTGCCAGCAGCCAAGTAGTGGGGGCAACTGAGCAGTTCTTC.

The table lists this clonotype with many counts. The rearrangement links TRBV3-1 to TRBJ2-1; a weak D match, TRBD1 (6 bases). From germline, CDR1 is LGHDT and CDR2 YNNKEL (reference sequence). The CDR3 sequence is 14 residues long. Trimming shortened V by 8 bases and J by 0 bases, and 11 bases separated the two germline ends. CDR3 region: CASAEDSSYNEQFF. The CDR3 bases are TGTGCCAGCGCCGAGGACAGCTCCTACAATGAGCAGTTCTTC.

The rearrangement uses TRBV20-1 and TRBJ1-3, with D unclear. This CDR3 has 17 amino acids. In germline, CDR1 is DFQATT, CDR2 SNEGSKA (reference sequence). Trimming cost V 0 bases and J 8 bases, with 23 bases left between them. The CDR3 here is CSARDHSGPPIADTIYF. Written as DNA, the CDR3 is TGCAGTGCTAGAGATCATAGCGGACCCCCTATCGCCGACACCATATATTTT.

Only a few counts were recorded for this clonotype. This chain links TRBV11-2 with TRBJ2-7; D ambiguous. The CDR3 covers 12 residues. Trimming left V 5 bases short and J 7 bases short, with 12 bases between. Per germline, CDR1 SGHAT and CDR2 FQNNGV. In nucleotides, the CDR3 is TGTGCCAGCAGCCACGTTCCCTGGGAGCAGTACTTC. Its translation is CASSHVPWEQYF. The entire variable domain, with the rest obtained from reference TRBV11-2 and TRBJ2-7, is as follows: EAGVAQSPRYKIIEKRQSVAFWCNPISGHATLYWYQQILGQGPKLLIQFQNNGVVDDSQLPKDRFSAERLKGVDSTLKIQPAKLEDSAVYLCASSHVPWEQYFGPGTRLTVT.

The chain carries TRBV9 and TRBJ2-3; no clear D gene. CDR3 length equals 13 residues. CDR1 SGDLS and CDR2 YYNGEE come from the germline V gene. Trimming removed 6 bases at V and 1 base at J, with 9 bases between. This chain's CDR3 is CASIESGTDTQYF. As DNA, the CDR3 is TGTGCCAGCATCGAGAGCGGCACAGATACGCAGTATTTT.

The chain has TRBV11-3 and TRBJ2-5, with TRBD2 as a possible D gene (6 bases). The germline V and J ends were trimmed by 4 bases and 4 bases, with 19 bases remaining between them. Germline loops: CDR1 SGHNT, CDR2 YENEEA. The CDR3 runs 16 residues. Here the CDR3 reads CASSSLRDQEGETQYF. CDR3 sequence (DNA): TGTGCCAGCAGCTCACTCCGGGACCAGGAGGGAGAGACCCAGTACTTC.

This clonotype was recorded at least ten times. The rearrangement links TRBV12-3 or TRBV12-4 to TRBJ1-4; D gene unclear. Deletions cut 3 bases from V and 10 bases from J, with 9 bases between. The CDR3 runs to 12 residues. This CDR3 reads CASSFSEGKLFF. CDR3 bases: TGTGCCAGCAGTTTCTCGGAAGGAAAACTGTTTTTT.

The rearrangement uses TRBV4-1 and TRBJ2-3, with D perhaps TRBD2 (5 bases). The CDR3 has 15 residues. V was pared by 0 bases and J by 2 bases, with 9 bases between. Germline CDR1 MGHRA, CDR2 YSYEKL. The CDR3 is CASSQDSGSTDTQYF. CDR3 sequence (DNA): TGCGCCAGCAGCCAAGACTCGGGGTCCACAGATACGCAGTATTTT.

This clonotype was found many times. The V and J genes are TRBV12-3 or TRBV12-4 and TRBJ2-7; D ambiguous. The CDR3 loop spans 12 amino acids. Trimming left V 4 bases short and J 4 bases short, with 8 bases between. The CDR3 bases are TGTGCCAGCAGTTATGGTCAGTACGAGCAGTACTTC. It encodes CASSYGQYEQYF.

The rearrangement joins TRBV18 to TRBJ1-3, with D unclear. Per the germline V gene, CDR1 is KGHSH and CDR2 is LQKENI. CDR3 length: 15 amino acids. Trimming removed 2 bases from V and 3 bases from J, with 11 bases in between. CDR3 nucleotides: TGTGCCAGCTCACCAAGTCAATCGGTTGGAAACACCATATATTTT. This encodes CASSPSQSVGNTIYF. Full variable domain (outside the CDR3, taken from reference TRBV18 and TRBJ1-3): NAGVMQNPRHLVRRRGQEARLRCSPMKGHSHVYWYRQLPEEGLKFMVYLQKENIIDESGMPKERFSAEFPKEGPSILRIQQVVRGDSAAYFCASSPSQSVGNTIYFGEGSWLTVV.

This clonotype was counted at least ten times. DNA for the CDR3: TGCAGCGTTGTGCAGCCCAGGAATGAAAAACTGTTTTTT. Translating gives CSVVQPRNEKLFF. This chain connects TRBV29-1 to TRBJ1-4, with D uncertain. Germline CDR1 reads SQVTM; CDR2 reads ANQGSEA. The CDR3 runs to 13 residues. Trimming shortened V by 4 bases and J by 5 bases, and 11 bases separated the two germline ends.

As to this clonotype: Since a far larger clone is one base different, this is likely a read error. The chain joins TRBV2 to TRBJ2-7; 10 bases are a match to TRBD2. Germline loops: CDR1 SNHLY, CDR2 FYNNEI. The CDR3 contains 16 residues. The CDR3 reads CVSSDRTSGMGRDEYF. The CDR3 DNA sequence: TGTGTCAGCAGTGATAGGACTAGCGGAATGGGAAGAGATGAGTACTTC.

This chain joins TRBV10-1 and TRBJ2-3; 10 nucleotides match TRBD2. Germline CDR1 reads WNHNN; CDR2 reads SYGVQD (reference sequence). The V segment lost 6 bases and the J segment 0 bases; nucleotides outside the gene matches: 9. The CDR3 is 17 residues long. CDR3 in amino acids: CASSQPLAGASTDTQYF. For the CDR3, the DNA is TGCGCCAGCAGCCAACCTCTAGCGGGGGCTAGCACAGATACGCAGTATTTT.

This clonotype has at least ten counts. CDR3 nucleotide sequence: TGTGCCAGCAGGTCCCGGGACAGGGGGCTTTACGAGCAGTACTTC. As protein: CASRSRDRGLYEQYF. The V gene is TRBV7-8, the J gene TRBJ2-7; TRBD1 matches at 12 bases. The CDR3 has 15 residues. V shed 6 bases and J 4 bases; nucleotides not matched to a gene: 7. Germline CDR1 SGHVS, CDR2 FQNEAQ.

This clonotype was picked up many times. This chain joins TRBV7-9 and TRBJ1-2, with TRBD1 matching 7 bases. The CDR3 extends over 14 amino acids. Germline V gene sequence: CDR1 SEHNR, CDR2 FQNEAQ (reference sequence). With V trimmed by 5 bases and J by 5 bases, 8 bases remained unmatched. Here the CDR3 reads CASSAGTDLYGYTF. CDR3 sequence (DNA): TGTGCCAGCAGCGCCGGGACAGATCTTTATGGCTACACCTTC.

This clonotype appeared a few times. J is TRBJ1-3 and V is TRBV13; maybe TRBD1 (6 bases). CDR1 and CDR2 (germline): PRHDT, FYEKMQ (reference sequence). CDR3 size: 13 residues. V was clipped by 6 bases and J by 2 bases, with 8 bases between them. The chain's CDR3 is CASRGQPGNTIYF. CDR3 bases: TGTGCCAGCAGAGGACAGCCTGGAAACACCATATATTTT.